This T cell receptor (beta chain) is drawn from a study of blood T cell repertoires in COVID-19. Study in general: Both acute and convalescent COVID-19 samples were obtained from the United States, Italy and Spain. From T cells, B-cell-depleted T cells, or PBMCs came the material, which was cDNA or gDNA.

CDR1 and CDR2 from the germline V gene are SGHDN and FVKESK. V was pared by 5 bases and J by 0 bases, with 16 bases between. CDR3 length: 17 residues. Per the authors' pipeline: Nucleated cell counts were estimated from reference gene primer amplification. Clones were read by immunoSEQ multiplex PCR, and TCRdb kept only the in-frame ones, dropping some. The V and J calls and clone size are taken from that table; D and trimming were inferred from the DNA. The sample lists roughly 380,000 clones; over 65% were seen once. The source material was peripheral blood. This TCR came from a human donor with acute or convalescent COVID-19. The donor label of this sample is uncertain. The chain employs TRBV14 and TRBJ2-2, with D possibly matching TRBD1 (6 bases). The CDR3 spells CASSKNGGRANTGELFF. The DNA for the CDR3 is TGTGCCAGCAGCAAAAATGGGGGCAGGGCGAACACCGGGGAGCTGTTTTTT.